A selection of T cell receptor beta chains follows, all from one sample in a study of blood T cell repertoires in COVID-19. Sequenced by immunoSEQ multiplex PCR; TCRdb stores in-frame clones only, minus some. The repertoire consists of fewer than 200,000 clones, with more than 75% occurring once and the leading ten covering less than 9.5%. Sequencing used peripheral blood. The origin of the receptors is a woman aged 60-75 years with COVID-19, enrolled during active disease. Each CDR3 is given with its conserved first and last residue. The D gene is left open where the match is weak.

>TRBD1|TRBJ1-2|TRBV19
CASSTTPGQGNYGYTF
TGTGCCAGTAGTACAACACCGGGACAGGGTAACTATGGCTACACCTTC
>TRBD2|TRBJ2-2|TRBV5-6
CASSLSREGTGELFF
TGTGCCAGCAGCTTGTCCAGGGAGGGAACCGGGGAGCTGTTTTTT
>-|TRBJ2-7|TRBV29-1
CSVTGHASYEQYF
TGCAGCGTTACCGGACACGCGTCCTACGAGCAGTACTTC
>-|TRBJ1-5|TRBV2
CASSKTHSNQPQHF
TGTGCCAGCAGTAAGACTCATAGCAATCAGCCCCAGCATTTT
>-|TRBJ1-2|TRBV10-3
CATLLEKSNYGYTF
TGTGCCACCCTGCTGGAGAAATCAAACTATGGCTACACCTTC
>TRBD2|TRBJ2-5|TRBV6-5
CASRPSGTQETQYF
TGTGCCAGCAGACCTAGCGGGACCCAAGAGACCCAGTACTTC
>-|TRBJ2-3|TRBV5-4
CASSLRADTQYF
TGTGCCAGCAGCTTGAGAGCAGATACGCAGTATTTT
>TRBD1|TRBJ2-7|TRBV5-4
CASTLGQGSAEQYF
TGTGCCAGCACCTTGGGACAGGGGTCCGCCGAGCAGTACTTC
>-|TRBJ1-1|TRBV2
CASSEIGANTEAFF
TGTGCCAGCAGCGAAATTGGAGCGAACACTGAAGCTTTCTTT
>-|TRBJ2-1|TRBV3-1/TRBV3-2
CASSQSSGREQFF
TGTGCCAGCAGCCAATCATCCGGCAGGGAGCAGTTCTTC
>TRBD1|TRBJ2-7|TRBV30
CAWAGTGTPYEQYF
TGTGCCTGGGCCGGGACAGGGACCCCCTACGAGCAGTACTTC
>TRBD2|TRBJ2-1|TRBV28
CASRPGTSGRLYEQFF
TGTGCCAGCAGACCTGGGACTAGCGGGAGACTATATGAGCAGTTCTTC
>-|TRBJ2-7|TRBV4-2
CASSQDSRLSGDAYEQYF
TGTGCCAGCAGCCAAGACTCTAGATTGTCAGGGGATGCCTACGAGCAGTACTTC
>TRBD1|TRBJ1-1|TRBV14
CASSPDRAAEAFF
TGTGCCAGCAGCCCTGACAGGGCGGCTGAAGCTTTCTTT
>TRBD1|TRBJ1-4|TRBV9
CASSPRTGEGEKLFF
TGTGCCAGCAGCCCACGGACAGGGGAAGGGGAAAAACTGTTTTTT
>-|TRBJ2-1|TRBV27
CASSHPRRSSYNEQFF
TGTGCCAGCAGCCATCCCCGGAGGAGCTCCTACAATGAGCAGTTCTTC
>-|TRBJ2-1|TRBV4-1
CASSQGGNHYNEQFF
TGCGCCAGCAGCCAAGGCGGGAATCACTACAATGAGCAGTTCTTC